The sequence of this T cell receptor (beta chain) was determined in a study of cytomegalovirus exposure and HLA in healthy donors. Study-wide context: From 150 million to 200 million T cells, an earlier analysis saw 120 million or so unique TCR beta sequences.

The CDR3 is made up of 15 amino acids. The germline V gene encodes CDR1 MGHRA and CDR2 YSYEKL. V lost 1 base to trimming and J lost 0 bases, with 8 bases between them. The donors were healthy bone marrow donors. A word on this clone: What it binds is not known.

The PCR used 60 Vbeta and 13 Jbeta primers. Sequenced by immunoSEQ multiplex PCR; TCRdb stores in-frame clones only, minus some. The table has fewer than 250,000 clones, just under 75% seen once. Study outcomes and limitations: When a later analysis was performed, an Asian-associated ancestry cluster reportedly had fewer N-insertions than the roughly 700-donor mean. A list of approximately 150 TCR beta chains associated with cytomegalovirus was given.

The sequenced material came from PBMCs. This receptor was identified in a man aged 25 to 40 in good health and CMV-seropositive. V is TRBV4-1 and J is TRBJ2-3, with D maybe TRBD2 (6 bases). The chain's CDR3 is CASSQAEGSTDTQYF. The CDR3 coding sequence is TGCGCCAGCAGCCAAGCGGAGGGTAGCACAGATACGCAGTATTTT.